These 15 T cell receptor beta chains originate from one sample sequenced in a study of shared T cell receptors in the human thymus. The protocol was immunoSEQ multiplex PCR, while the TCRdb copy is restricted to in-frame clones and leaves out a portion. This table holds over 350,000 clones, 95% found once. The material sequenced was thymocytes. The receptors derive from a human donor.

The chain combines TRBV6-4 with TRBJ2-1; no clear D. Germline V gives CDR1 MRHNA, CDR2 SNTAGT. The CDR3 sequence is 14 residues long. Trimming pared 4 bases from V and 2 bases from J, leaving 9 bases between. CDR3 DNA sequence: TGTGCCAGCAGTGCCCAGGACCCCTACAATGAGCAGTTCTTC. It specifies CASSAQDPYNEQFF.

This chain links TRBV27 with TRBJ2-4; weak D call: TRBD1 (6 bases). Germline V lookup: CDR1 MNHEY, CDR2 SMNVEV (reference sequence). The V and J ends lost 9 bases and 1 base respectively, with 16 bases between them. The length of the CDR3 is 15 residues. The CDR3 DNA sequence: TGTGCCAGTACAGGGTTCCTAGAGGCCAAAAACATTCAGTACTTC. It is translated as CASTGFLEAKNIQYF.

J is TRBJ2-1 and V is TRBV5-5; 8 bases line up with TRBD1. The V segment lost 6 bases and the J segment 5 bases; nucleotides outside the gene matches: 10. CDR3 length: 15 amino acids. The germline CDR1 and CDR2 sequences are SGHKS and YYEKEE (reference sequence). CDR3 sequence reads: CASTMGDRQDNEQFF. CDR3 nucleotide sequence: TGTGCCAGCACCATGGGGGACAGGCAAGACAATGAGCAGTTCTTC.

The chain combines TRBV19 with TRBJ2-5; TRBD2 aligns across 10 bases. Looked up from germline, CDR1 is LNHDA and CDR2 is SQIVND (reference sequence). The trim removed 3 bases at V and 5 bases at J, leaving 18 bases unmatched. The CDR3 contains 19 residues. CDR3 in amino acids: CASSISASGSPEVRETQYF. CDR3 nucleotides: TGTGCCAGTAGTATCTCGGCTAGCGGGAGCCCCGAGGTTCGGGAGACCCAGTACTTC.

The V call is TRBV28, the J call TRBJ1-1; D gene ambiguous. Trimming shortened V by 6 bases and J by 1 base, and 21 bases separated the two germline ends. The V gene's germline CDR1 is MDHEN and CDR2 SYDVKM. This CDR3 has 17 residues. This chain's CDR3 is CASSDPQMSRQNTEAFF. The CDR3 region has the DNA TGTGCCAGCAGCGATCCCCAGATGAGCAGGCAGAACACTGAAGCTTTCTTT.

The chain combines TRBV19 with TRBJ1-2; no reliable D call. The CDR3 totals 16 residues. V was cut by 7 bases and J by 9 bases, with 27 bases left in between. The germline gives CDR1 LNHDA, CDR2 SQIVND (reference sequence). The CDR3 nucleotides read TGTGCCAGTATAGGCGGGATGTCTAGCTGCCCCTCGTGCTACACCTTC. Translation gives CASIGGMSSCPSCYTF.

The V and J genes are TRBV7-9 and TRBJ2-2; D possibly corresponds to TRBD2 (5 bases). Trimming pared 1 base from V and 8 bases from J, leaving 17 bases between. From germline, CDR1 is SEHNR and CDR2 FQNEAQ (reference sequence). The CDR3 has 16 amino acids. CDR3 loop: CASSLGAVKRAGELFF. DNA of the CDR3: TGTGCCAGCAGCTTAGGAGCGGTTAAAAGGGCAGGGGAGCTGTTTTTT.

The V gene is TRBV7-8, the J gene TRBJ1-1; unclear D gene. CDR1 SGHVS and CDR2 FQNEAQ come from the germline V gene. The CDR3 extends over 15 amino acids. Trimming took 5 bases from V and 3 from J, leaving 16 bases between them. The CDR3 bases are TGTGCCAGCAGCCCTCATATGTCGCTGGACACTGAAGCTTTCTTT. Protein sequence: CASSPHMSLDTEAFF.

The chain is built from TRBV19 and TRBJ2-2; no clear D gene. This CDR3 has 18 amino acids. V dropped 7 bases and J dropped 6 bases, with 27 bases sitting between them. Germline loops: CDR1 LNHDA, CDR2 SQIVND (reference sequence). The CDR3 DNA follows: TGTGCCAGTACCCCACCACACAACAGATCCCTGAGCGCCGGGGAGCTGTTTTTT. Amino acids: CASTPPHNRSLSAGELFF.

The chain employs TRBV2 and TRBJ1-2; TRBD1 agrees at 9 bases. This CDR3 has 11 amino acids. CDR1 and CDR2 (germline): SNHLY, FYNNEI. The trim removed 10 bases at V and 7 bases at J, leaving 4 bases unmatched. CDR3 nucleotide sequence: TGTGCCAACAGGGGGCGTCTTGGCTACACCTTC. Its translation: CANRGRLGYTF. Full variable domain (rest looked up from reference TRBV2 and TRBJ1-2): EPEVTQTPSHQVTQMGQEVILRCVPISNHLYFYWYRQILGQKVEFLVSFYNNEISEKSEIFDDQFSVERPDGSNFTLKIRSTKLEDSAMYFCANRGRLGYTFGSGTRLTVV.

The CDR3 region has the DNA TGTGCCAGCAGCCTATCAGGAGATACGCAGTATTTT. This encodes CASSLSGDTQYF. The chain recombines TRBV7-3 with TRBJ2-3; unclear D gene. The CDR3 totals 12 residues. V was cut by 5 bases and J by 5 bases, with 8 bases left in between. Per germline, CDR1 SGHTA and CDR2 FQGTGA.

The rearrangement links TRBV5-4 to TRBJ2-7; D unresolved. Trimming cost V 0 bases and J 4 bases, with 17 bases left between them. This CDR3 has 16 amino acids. The germline CDR1 and CDR2 sequences are SGHNT and YYREEE (reference sequence). CDR3 nucleotide sequence: TGTGCCAGCAGCTTGGTTATAGGATTCAACTATTACGAGCAGTACTTC. Protein product: CASSLVIGFNYYEQYF.

This clone appeared a single time. This chain joins TRBV2 and TRBJ2-5; 9 bases align to TRBD1. The closer fit of TRBJ2-7 to the DNA end suggests the J call may be wrong. The CDR3 runs to 12 residues. CDR1 and CDR2 (germline): SNHLY, FYNNEI. The CDR3 region is CAGGDRVYEQYF. DNA for the CDR3: TGTGCCGGGGGGGACAGGGTTTACGAGCAGTACTTC.

Here the CDR3 DNA reads TGTGCCATCAACTCCGGGGGAAGCTCCTACGAGCAGTACTTC. It codes for CAINSGGSSYEQYF. The rearrangement joins TRBV10-3 to TRBJ2-7; D perhaps matches TRBD2 (6 bases). The CDR3 is 14 amino acids. Germline-derived CDR1 and CDR2 are ENHRY and SYGVKD. Trimming shortened V by 7 bases and J by 0 bases, and 13 bases separated the two germline ends.

This clone has only one observation. The rearrangement uses TRBV9 and TRBJ2-4, with 16 positions matching TRBD2. This CDR3 comprises 18 residues. V was clipped by 7 bases and J by 1 base; unmatched bases: 8. Per the germline V gene, CDR1 is SGDLS and CDR2 is YYNGEE. CDR3 amino acids: CASGGLAGGPKAKNIQYF. Written as DNA, the CDR3 is TGTGCCAGCGGGGGACTAGCGGGAGGGCCTAAGGCCAAAAACATTCAGTACTTC.